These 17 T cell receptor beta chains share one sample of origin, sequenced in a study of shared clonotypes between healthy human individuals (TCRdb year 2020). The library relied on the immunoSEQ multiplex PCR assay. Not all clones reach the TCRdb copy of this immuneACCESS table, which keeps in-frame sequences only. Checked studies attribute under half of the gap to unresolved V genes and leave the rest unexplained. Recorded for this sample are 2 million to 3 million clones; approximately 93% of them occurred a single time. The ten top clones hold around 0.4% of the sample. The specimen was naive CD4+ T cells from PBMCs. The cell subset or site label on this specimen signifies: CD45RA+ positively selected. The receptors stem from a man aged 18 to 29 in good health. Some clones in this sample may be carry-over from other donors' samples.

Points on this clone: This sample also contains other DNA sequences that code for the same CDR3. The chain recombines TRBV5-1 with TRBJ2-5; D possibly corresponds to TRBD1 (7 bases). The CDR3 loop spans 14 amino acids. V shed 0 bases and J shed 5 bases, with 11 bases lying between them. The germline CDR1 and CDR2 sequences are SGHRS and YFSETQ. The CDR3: CASSLGRGEETQYF. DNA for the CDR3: TGCGCCAGCAGCTTGGGCAGGGGGGAGGAGACCCAGTACTTC.

CDR3 protein: CASSLTPSGGEQYF. CDR3 sequence (DNA): TGTGCCAGCAGCTTAACGCCCTCGGGAGGGGAGCAGTACTTC. The V and J genes are TRBV7-3 and TRBJ2-7; 8 bases fit TRBD2. The germline V gene has CDR1 SGHTA and CDR2 FQGTGA. The CDR3 is 14 amino acids. Germline trimming cut 0 bases from V and 7 bases from J; bases unmatched to any gene: 5.

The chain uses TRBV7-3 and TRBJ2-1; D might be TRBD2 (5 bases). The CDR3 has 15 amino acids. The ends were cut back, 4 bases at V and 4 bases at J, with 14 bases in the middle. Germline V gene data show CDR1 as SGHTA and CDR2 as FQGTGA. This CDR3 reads CASSSSGGVYNEQFF. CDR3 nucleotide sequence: TGTGCCAGCAGCTCAAGCGGTGGTGTGTACAATGAGCAGTTCTTC.

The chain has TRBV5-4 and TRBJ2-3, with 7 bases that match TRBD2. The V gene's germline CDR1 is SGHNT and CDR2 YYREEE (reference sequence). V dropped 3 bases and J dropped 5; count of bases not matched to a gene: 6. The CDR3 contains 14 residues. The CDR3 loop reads CASSYAGDRDTQYF. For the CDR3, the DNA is TGTGCCAGCAGCTACGCGGGGGACCGAGATACGCAGTATTTT.

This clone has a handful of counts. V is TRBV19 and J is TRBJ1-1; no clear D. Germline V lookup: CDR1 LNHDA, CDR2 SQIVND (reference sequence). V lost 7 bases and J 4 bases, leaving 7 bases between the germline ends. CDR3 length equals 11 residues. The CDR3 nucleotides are TGTGCCAGTACCCCGGGCACTGAAGCTTTCTTT. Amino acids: CASTPGTEAFF. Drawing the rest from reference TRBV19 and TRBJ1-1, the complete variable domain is DGGITQSPKYLFRKEGQNVTLSCEQNLNHDAMYWYRQDPGQGLRLIYYSQIVNDFQKGDIAEGYSVSREKKESFPLTVTSAQKNPTAFYLCASTPGTEAFFGQGTRLTVV.

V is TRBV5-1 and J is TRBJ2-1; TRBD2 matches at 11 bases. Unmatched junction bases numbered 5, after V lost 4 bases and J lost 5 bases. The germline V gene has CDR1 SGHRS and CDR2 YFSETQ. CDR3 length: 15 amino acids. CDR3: CASSPGLADHNEQFF. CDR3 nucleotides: TGCGCCAGCAGCCCGGGACTAGCGGACCACAATGAGCAGTTCTTC.

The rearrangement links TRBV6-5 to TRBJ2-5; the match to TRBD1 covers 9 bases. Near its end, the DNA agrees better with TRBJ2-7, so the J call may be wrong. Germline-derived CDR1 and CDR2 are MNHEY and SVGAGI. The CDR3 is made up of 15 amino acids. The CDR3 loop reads CASSTTGTGPYEQYF. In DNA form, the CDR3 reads TGTGCCAGCAGCACTACCGGGACAGGGCCCTACGAGCAGTACTTC.

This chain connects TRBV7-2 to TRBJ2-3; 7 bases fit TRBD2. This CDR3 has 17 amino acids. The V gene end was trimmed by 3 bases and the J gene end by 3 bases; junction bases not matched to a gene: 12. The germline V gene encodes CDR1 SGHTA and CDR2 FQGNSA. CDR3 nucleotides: TGTGCCAGCAGCTTGGGCGGGAGCGGGTCGGGGACAGATACGCAGTATTTT. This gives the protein CASSLGGSGSGTDTQYF.

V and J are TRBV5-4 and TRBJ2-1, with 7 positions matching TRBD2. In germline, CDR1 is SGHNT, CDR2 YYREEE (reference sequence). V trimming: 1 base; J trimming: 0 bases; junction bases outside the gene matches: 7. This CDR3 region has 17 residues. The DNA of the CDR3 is TGTGCCAGCAGCTTGAGGGCAGGGAGGGTCTCCTACAATGAGCAGTTCTTC. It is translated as CASSLRAGRVSYNEQFF. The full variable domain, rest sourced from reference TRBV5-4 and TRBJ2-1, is ETGVTQSPTHLIKTRGQQVTLRCSSQSGHNTVSWYQQALGQGPQFIFQYYREEENGRGNFPPRFSGLQFPNYSSELNVNALELDDSALYLCASSLRAGRVSYNEQFFGPGTRLTVL.

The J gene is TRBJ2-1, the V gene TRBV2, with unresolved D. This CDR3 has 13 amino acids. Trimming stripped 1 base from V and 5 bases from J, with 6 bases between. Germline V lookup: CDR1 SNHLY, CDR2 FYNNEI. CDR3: CASSEERHNEQFF. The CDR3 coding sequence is TGTGCCAGCAGTGAAGAGCGCCACAATGAGCAGTTCTTC. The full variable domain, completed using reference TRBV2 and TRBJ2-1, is EPEVTQTPSHQVTQMGQEVILRCVPISNHLYFYWYRQILGQKVEFLVSFYNNEISEKSEIFDDQFSVERPDGSNFTLKIRSTKLEDSAMYFCASSEERHNEQFFGPGTRLTVL.

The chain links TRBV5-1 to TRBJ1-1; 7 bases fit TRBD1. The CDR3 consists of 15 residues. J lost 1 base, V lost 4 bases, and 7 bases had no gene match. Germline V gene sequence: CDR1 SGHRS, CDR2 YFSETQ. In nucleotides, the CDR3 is TGCGCCAGCAGCGCTTCAGGGGGAACGAACACTGAAGCTTTCTTT. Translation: CASSASGGTNTEAFF.

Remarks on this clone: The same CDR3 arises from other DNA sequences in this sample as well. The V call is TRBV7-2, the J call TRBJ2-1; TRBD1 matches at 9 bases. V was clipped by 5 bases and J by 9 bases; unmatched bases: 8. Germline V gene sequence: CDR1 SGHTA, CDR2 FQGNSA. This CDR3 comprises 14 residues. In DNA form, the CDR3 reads TGTGCCAGCAGCCTAGGTGGGACAGGGAGTGAGCAGTTCTTC. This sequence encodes CASSLGGTGSEQFF.

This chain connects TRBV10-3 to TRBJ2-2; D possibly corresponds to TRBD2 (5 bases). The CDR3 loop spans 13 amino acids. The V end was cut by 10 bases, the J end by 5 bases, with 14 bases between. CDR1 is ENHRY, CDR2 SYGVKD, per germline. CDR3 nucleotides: TGTGCCACCCGCACCCGAGGGACCGGGGAGCTGTTTTTT. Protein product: CATRTRGTGELFF.

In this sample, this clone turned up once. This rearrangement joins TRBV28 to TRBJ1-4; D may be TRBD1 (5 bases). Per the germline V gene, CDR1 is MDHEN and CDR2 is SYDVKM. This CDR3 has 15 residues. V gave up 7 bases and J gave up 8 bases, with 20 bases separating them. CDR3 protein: CASTTGEESLEKLFF. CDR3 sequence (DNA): TGTGCCAGCACCACGGGGGAGGAGTCTTTAGAAAAACTGTTTTTT.

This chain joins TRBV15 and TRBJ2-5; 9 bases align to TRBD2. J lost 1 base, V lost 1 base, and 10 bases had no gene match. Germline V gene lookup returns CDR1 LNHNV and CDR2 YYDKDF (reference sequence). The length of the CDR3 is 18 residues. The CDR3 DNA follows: TGTGCCACCAGCAGAGGTACTAGCGGGCCCTTGACCCAAGAGACCCAGTACTTC. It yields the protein CATSRGTSGPLTQETQYF. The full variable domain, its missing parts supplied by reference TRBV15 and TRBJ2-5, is DAMVIQNPRYQVTQFGKPVTLSCSQTLNHNVMYWYQQKSSQAPKLLFHYYDKDFNNEADTPDNFQSRRPNTSFCFLDIRSPGLGDTAMYLCATSRGTSGPLTQETQYFGPGTRLLVL.

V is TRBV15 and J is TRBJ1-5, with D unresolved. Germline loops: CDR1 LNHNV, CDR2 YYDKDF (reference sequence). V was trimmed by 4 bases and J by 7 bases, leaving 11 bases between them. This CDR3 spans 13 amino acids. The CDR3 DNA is TGTGCCACCAGCATGGAACCCCGCCAGCCCCAGCATTTT. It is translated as CATSMEPRQPQHF.

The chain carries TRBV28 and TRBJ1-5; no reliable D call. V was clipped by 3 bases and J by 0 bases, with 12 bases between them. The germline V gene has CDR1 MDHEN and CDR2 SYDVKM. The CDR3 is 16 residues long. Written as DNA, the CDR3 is TGTGCCAGCAGTTTTTTTGCCAGGCGTAGCAATCAGCCCCAGCATTTT. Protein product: CASSFFARRSNQPQHF. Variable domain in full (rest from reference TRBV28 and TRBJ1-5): DVKVTQSSRYLVKRTGEKVFLECVQDMDHENMFWYRQDPGLGLRLIYFSYDVKMKEKGDIPEGYSVSREKKERFSLILESASTNQTSMYLCASSFFARRSNQPQHFGDGTRLSIL.